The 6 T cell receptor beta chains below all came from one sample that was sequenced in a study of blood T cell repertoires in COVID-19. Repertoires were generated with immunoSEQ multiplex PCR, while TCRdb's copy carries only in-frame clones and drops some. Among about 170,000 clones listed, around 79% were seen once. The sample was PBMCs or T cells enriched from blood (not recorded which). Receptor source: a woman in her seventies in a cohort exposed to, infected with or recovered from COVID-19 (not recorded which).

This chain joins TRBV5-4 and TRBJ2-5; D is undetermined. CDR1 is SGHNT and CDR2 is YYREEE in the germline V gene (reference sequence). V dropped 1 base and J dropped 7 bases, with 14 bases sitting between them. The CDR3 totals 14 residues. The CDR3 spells CASSLPQEDGTQYF. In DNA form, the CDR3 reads TGTGCCAGCAGCTTGCCTCAGGAAGATGGGACCCAGTACTTC. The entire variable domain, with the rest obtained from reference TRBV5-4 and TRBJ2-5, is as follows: ETGVTQSPTHLIKTRGQQVTLRCSSQSGHNTVSWYQQALGQGPQFIFQYYREEENGRGNFPPRFSGLQFPNYSSELNVNALELDDSALYLCASSLPQEDGTQYFGPGTRLLVL.

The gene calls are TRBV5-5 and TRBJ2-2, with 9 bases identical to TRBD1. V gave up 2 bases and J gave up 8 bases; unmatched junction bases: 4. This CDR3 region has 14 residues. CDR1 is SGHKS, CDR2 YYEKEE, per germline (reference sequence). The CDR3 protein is CASSFGTGIGELFF. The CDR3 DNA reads TGTGCCAGCAGCTTCGGGACAGGGATAGGGGAGCTGTTTTTT.

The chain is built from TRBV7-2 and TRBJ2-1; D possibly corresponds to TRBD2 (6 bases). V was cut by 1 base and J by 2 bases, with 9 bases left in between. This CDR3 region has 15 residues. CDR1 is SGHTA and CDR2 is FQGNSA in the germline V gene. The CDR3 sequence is CASSLVAGTYNEQFF. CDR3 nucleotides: TGTGCCAGCAGCTTAGTTGCGGGAACCTACAATGAGCAGTTCTTC. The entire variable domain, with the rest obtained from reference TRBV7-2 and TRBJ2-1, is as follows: GAGVSQSPSNKVTEKGKDVELRCDPISGHTALYWYRQSLGQGLEFLIYFQGNSAPDKSGLPSDRFSAERTGGSVSTLTIQRTQQEDSAVYLCASSLVAGTYNEQFFGPGTRLTVL.

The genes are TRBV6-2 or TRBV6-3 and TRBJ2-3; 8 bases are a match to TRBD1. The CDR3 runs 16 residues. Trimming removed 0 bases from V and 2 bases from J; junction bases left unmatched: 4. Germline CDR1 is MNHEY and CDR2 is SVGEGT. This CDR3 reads CASSYSDRGYTDTQYF. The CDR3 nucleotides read TGTGCCAGCAGTTACTCCGACAGGGGATACACAGATACGCAGTATTTT.

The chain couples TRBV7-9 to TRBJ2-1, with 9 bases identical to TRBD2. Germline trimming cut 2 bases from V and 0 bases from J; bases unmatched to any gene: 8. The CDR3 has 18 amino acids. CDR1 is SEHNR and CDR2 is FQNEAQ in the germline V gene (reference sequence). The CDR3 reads CASSLRSAGGFSYNEQFF. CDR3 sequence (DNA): TGTGCCAGCAGCTTAAGATCGGCGGGAGGGTTCTCCTACAATGAGCAGTTCTTC.

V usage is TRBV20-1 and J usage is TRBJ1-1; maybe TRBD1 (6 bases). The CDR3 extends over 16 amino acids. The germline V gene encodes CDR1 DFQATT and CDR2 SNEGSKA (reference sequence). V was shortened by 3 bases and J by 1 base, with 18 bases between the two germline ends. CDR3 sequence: CSASIKPDRTNTEAFF. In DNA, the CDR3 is TGCAGTGCTAGTATTAAACCCGACAGGACGAACACTGAAGCTTTCTTT.